One and the same sample provided the 3 T cell receptor beta chains below, sequenced in a study of blood T cell repertoires in COVID-19. Sequenced by immunoSEQ multiplex PCR; TCRdb stores in-frame clones only, minus some. The table lists roughly 260,000 clones, roughly nine tenths of them singletons, with 3.5% to 4.5% in the top ten. Material for sequencing was peripheral blood. The receptors derive from a man aged 55 to 70 who had recovered from COVID-19.

The V and J genes are TRBV5-4 and TRBJ1-2; D is unresolved. The CDR3 has 13 amino acids. Germline V CDR1 and CDR2: SGHNT, YYREEE (reference sequence). Deletions cut 4 bases from V and 2 bases from J, with 9 bases between. CDR3 loop: CASSQAPNYGYTF. The CDR3 DNA reads TGTGCCAGCAGCCAGGCTCCGAACTATGGCTACACCTTC.

The chain recombines TRBV7-3 with TRBJ2-1; 10 bases map to TRBD1. Trimming at V came to 3 bases and at J to 4 bases, leaving 3 bases not matched to a gene. Germline CDR1 and CDR2: SGHTA and FQGTGA. The CDR3 extends over 15 amino acids. CDR3 sequence reads: CASSFRQGAYNEQFF. CDR3 bases: TGTGCCAGCAGCTTTAGACAGGGGGCGTACAATGAGCAGTTCTTC.

The V and J genes are TRBV7-8 and TRBJ2-7, with 12 nucleotides matching TRBD1. The V and J ends lost 6 bases and 6 bases, in that order; junction bases with no gene match: 9. CDR1 is SGHVS and CDR2 is FQNEAQ in the germline V gene. The CDR3 runs 15 residues. CDR3 bases: TGTGCCAGCAGGCTTAAAAGGGACAGGGGGCGCGAGCAGTACTTC. It translates to CASRLKRDRGREQYF.